This is a list of T cell receptor beta chains from one sample in a study of cytomegalovirus exposure and HLA in healthy donors. Clones were read by immunoSEQ multiplex PCR, and TCRdb kept only the in-frame ones, dropping some. Of some 190,000 clones in the sample, approximately 80% are singletons; the top ten hold roughly 1.2%. Sequenced sample: PBMCs. The receptors here all came from a boy younger than 10 in good health and CMV-seronegative. Both conserved end residues are part of each CDR3.

V	J	length	CDR3
TRBV10-1	TRBJ2-3	16	CASSEISSGSTDTQYF
TRBV4-2	TRBJ1-3	15	CASSQTRLSGNTIYF
TRBV5-1	TRBJ2-3	18	CASSPGTSGMGGTDTQYF
TRBV27	TRBJ2-7	16	CASRKLAGGPWYEQYF
TRBV2	TRBJ1-1	14	CASRQTGANTEAFF
TRBV14	TRBJ1-1	14	CASSQVYRVTEAFF
TRBV27	TRBJ1-2	15	CASSLSGQVLSGYTF
TRBV7-3	TRBJ2-3	16	CASSPLGGRGTDTQYF
TRBV21-1	TRBJ1-4	20	CASSAKQTVSNHSTNEKLFF
TRBV6-1	TRBJ2-2	13	CASSVNNYMELFF
TRBV27	TRBJ2-1	14	CATRLAGGPNEQFF
TRBV4-1	TRBJ2-6	15	CASSLTGSGANVLTF
TRBV19	TRBJ1-1	14	CASSPYRGNTEAFF
TRBV7-8	TRBJ1-2	15	CASSSLTGGNYGYTF
TRBV5-4	TRBJ1-1	13	CASTPGDRTEAFF
TRBV29-1	TRBJ1-5	13	CSVEAGIGQPQHF
TRBV25-1	TRBJ2-1	12	CASSERANEQFF
TRBV25-1	TRBJ2-1	15	CASSRTTSGLREQFF
TRBV25-1	TRBJ2-3	17	CASSEATGLLSTGTQYF